A single sample is the source of the 31 T cell receptor beta chains below, sequenced in a study of blood T cell repertoires in COVID-19. TCRdb's copy holds only in-frame clones and misses some; the assay was immunoSEQ multiplex PCR. The sample contains about 140,000 clones, about 86% of which appear only once. Sequenced: peripheral blood. These receptors were collected from a woman aged 60-75 years with acute or convalescent COVID-19.

CDR3 DNA sequence: TGTGCCAGCAGCTTAGCACTAGCGGGGGGTTATGAGCAGTTCTTC. This codes for CASSLALAGGYEQFF. The chain carries TRBV7-2 and TRBJ2-1; 12 nucleotides line up with TRBD2. Trimming took 0 bases from V and 8 from J; bases not matched to a gene: 2. The germline V gene encodes CDR1 SGHTA and CDR2 FQGNSA. CDR3 length: 15 amino acids.

The chain employs TRBV5-6 and TRBJ1-1; the D gene is possibly TRBD1 (6 bases). This CDR3 contains 17 residues. From germline, CDR1 is SGHDT and CDR2 YYEEEE. The V end was cut by 2 bases, the J end by 0 bases, with 17 bases between. The CDR3, as DNA: TGTGCCAGCAGCTTTCTCAGGGGACCGGAACTGAACACTGAAGCTTTCTTT. Protein: CASSFLRGPELNTEAFF.

This sequence joins TRBV7-2 and TRBJ1-1; D not certain. CDR1 is SGHTA, CDR2 FQGNSA, per germline. V dropped 5 bases and J dropped 0 bases, with 10 bases sitting between them. The CDR3 is made up of 14 amino acids. The CDR3 protein is CASSRLQVNTEAFF. CDR3 sequence (DNA): TGTGCCAGCAGCCGCCTTCAGGTGAACACTGAAGCTTTCTTT.

The rearrangement joins TRBV5-4 to TRBJ1-4; D gene ambiguous. Germline CDR1 is SGHNT and CDR2 is YYREEE (reference sequence). The CDR3 runs 17 residues. With 3 bases removed from V and 0 bases from J, the gap between germline ends came to 15 bases. The CDR3 spells CASSSGGAYATNEKLFF. CDR3 nucleotide sequence: TGTGCCAGCAGCTCCGGAGGAGCCTATGCAACTAATGAAAAACTGTTTTTT.

The rearrangement links TRBV30 to TRBJ1-5; TRBD1 is a possible D gene (5 bases). Germline-derived CDR1 and CDR2 are GTSNPN and SVGIG (reference sequence). The CDR3 covers 14 residues. V was shortened by 2 bases and J by 0 bases, with 8 bases between the two germline ends. The CDR3 DNA follows: TGTGCCTGGAGTCAAGACAGTAGCAATCAGCCCCAGCATTTT. Protein sequence: CAWSQDSSNQPQHF.

As concerns this clone: Germline is not matched at one junction end, which may reflect a read error. The V call is TRBV4-1, the J call TRBJ1-1; maybe TRBD1 (5 bases). The germline V gene encodes CDR1 MGHRA and CDR2 YSYEKL. This CDR3 contains 14 residues. CDR3 nucleotides: TGCGCCAGCAGCCAGTCCCTAGGGGCTGTTGAAGCCTTCTTT. It specifies CASSQSLGAVEAFF.

The rearrangement links TRBV4-3 to TRBJ2-6, with D unresolved. Germline CDR1 LGHNA, CDR2 YSLEER. CDR3 size: 17 residues. Trimming shortened V by 1 base and J by 0 bases, and 10 bases separated the two germline ends. CDR3 sequence (DNA): TGCGCCAGCAGCCAAGGGGCAAGAAGCTCTGGGGCCAACGTCCTGACTTTC. Its translation: CASSQGARSSGANVLTF.

The chain links TRBV4-1 to TRBJ1-2; possible D gene TRBD1, 6 bases. V dropped 0 bases and J dropped 5 bases, with 19 bases sitting between them. The CDR3 sequence is 17 residues long. The germline V gene has CDR1 MGHRA and CDR2 YSYEKL. This CDR3 is CASSQDPSYRVLYGYTF. CDR3 nucleotides: TGCGCCAGCAGCCAAGATCCCTCCTACAGGGTTTTATATGGCTACACCTTC.

The gene calls are TRBV19 and TRBJ2-2; TRBD1 is a possible D gene (6 bases). From germline, CDR1 is LNHDA and CDR2 SQIVND (reference sequence). The CDR3 length is 14 residues. Trimming cost V 5 bases and J 3 bases, with 10 bases left between them. The CDR3 DNA sequence: TGTGCCAGTAGTGAGTGGACAGACACCGGGGAGCTGTTTTTT. It codes for CASSEWTDTGELFF.

The chain is built from TRBV25-1 and TRBJ1-6; 7 nucleotides align to TRBD1. The CDR3 sequence is 17 residues long. CDR1 is MGHDK and CDR2 is SYGVNS in the germline V gene. J lost 0 bases, V lost 3 bases, and 5 bases had no gene match. The CDR3 DNA reads TGTGCCAGCAGTGATTGGGGACAGAGCTCCTATAATTCACCCCTCCACTTT. Protein sequence: CASSDWGQSSYNSPLHF.

The chain is built from TRBV5-4 and TRBJ2-7; 8 bases are shared with TRBD1. CDR1 and CDR2 from the germline V gene are SGHNT and YYREEE (reference sequence). CDR3 length: 15 residues. Trimming removed 4 bases from V and 0 bases from J; junction bases left unmatched: 6. The CDR3 DNA is TGTGCCAGCAGCCTTGGGACAGGAGTCTCCTACGAGCAGTACTTC. Translation: CASSLGTGVSYEQYF.

The V call is TRBV2, the J call TRBJ2-2; possible D gene TRBD1, 7 bases. The CDR3 is made up of 15 amino acids. The ends were cut back, 6 bases at V and 7 bases at J, with 18 bases in the middle. The germline V gene has CDR1 SNHLY and CDR2 FYNNEI. The CDR3 DNA reads TGTGCCAGCAGAGCCAGGGGGGCGGCAGGCGGGGAGCTGTTTTTT. Translation: CASRARGAAGGELFF.

The chain is built from TRBV6-6 and TRBJ2-3; the match to TRBD1 covers 10 bases. Per the germline V gene, CDR1 is MNHNY and CDR2 is SVGAGI (reference sequence). V trimming: 6 bases; J trimming: 1 base; junction bases outside the gene matches: 4. This CDR3 is built from 15 residues. The CDR3 DNA is TGTGCCAGCAGCTATGGGACAGGGGGCACAGATACGCAGTATTTT. Protein product: CASSYGTGGTDTQYF.

The V call is TRBV9, the J call TRBJ2-7; 8 bases align to TRBD1. The germline gives CDR1 SGDLS, CDR2 YYNGEE. With V trimmed by 0 bases and J by 3 bases, 2 bases remained unmatched. This CDR3 has 14 residues. CDR3 in amino acids: CASSVATGVYEQYF. CDR3 sequence (DNA): TGTGCCAGCAGCGTAGCGACAGGGGTCTACGAGCAGTACTTC.

The DNA of the CDR3 is TGTGCCAGCAGCCAAGTCCTCCTAGCGGGGTCCAGTGAGACCCAGTACTTC. Translation gives CASSQVLLAGSSETQYF. This chain joins TRBV3-1 (or the pseudogene TRBV3-2) and TRBJ2-5; 9 positions match TRBD2. The CDR3 contains 17 residues. Germline lookup yields CDR1 LGHDT and CDR2 YNNKEL (reference sequence). Losses at the gene ends were 1 base for V and 5 bases for J; bases not matched to a gene: 11.

Here the CDR3 reads CASSESQGHTDTQYF. CDR3 DNA sequence: TGTGCCAGCAGTGAGTCCCAGGGACACACAGATACGCAGTATTTT. The chain has TRBV2 and TRBJ2-3; D is perhaps TRBD1 (6 bases). Per the germline V gene, CDR1 is SNHLY and CDR2 is FYNNEI. The ends were cut back, 3 bases at V and 2 bases at J, with 12 bases in the middle. This CDR3 comprises 15 residues.

The rearrangement uses TRBV5-1 and TRBJ2-6; D might be TRBD1 (6 bases). CDR3 size: 17 residues. Germline V gives CDR1 SGHRS, CDR2 YFSETQ. V lost 5 bases to trimming and J lost 0 bases, with 15 bases between them. The CDR3 bases are TGCGCCAGCAGATTTACCGGGACACCCTCTGGGGCCAACGTCCTGACTTTC. The encoded protein is CASRFTGTPSGANVLTF. Using reference TRBV5-1 and TRBJ2-6 for the parts outside the CDR3, the full variable domain is KAGVTQTPRYLIKTRGQQVTLSCSPISGHRSVSWYQQTPGQGLQFLFEYFSETQRNKGNFPGRFSGRQFSNSRSEMNVSTLELGDSALYLCASRFTGTPSGANVLTFGAGSRLTVL.

The J gene is TRBJ2-3, the V gene TRBV6-5; TRBD1 matches at 7 bases. Germline V gene sequence: CDR1 MNHEY, CDR2 SVGAGI. The CDR3 loop spans 16 amino acids. V lost 2 bases and J lost 2; bases outside the gene matches: 7. CDR3 sequence reads: CASSYGPGQTTDTQYF. CDR3 coding DNA: TGTGCCAGCAGTTACGGGCCGGGACAGACCACAGATACGCAGTATTTT.

The chain couples TRBV6-6 to TRBJ2-1, with 11 bases aligning to TRBD1. The CDR3 runs 16 residues. Looked up from germline, CDR1 is MNHNY and CDR2 is SVGAGI (reference sequence). J was trimmed by 7 bases and V by 5 bases; bases with no gene match: 10. DNA of the CDR3: TGTGCCAGCAGTATGACCGGGACAGGGGGTATGAATGAGCAGTTCTTC. Protein: CASSMTGTGGMNEQFF.

This chain connects TRBV19 to TRBJ1-2; perhaps TRBD1 as D (6 bases). In germline, CDR1 is LNHDA, CDR2 SQIVND (reference sequence). Trimming stripped 9 bases from V and 0 bases from J, with 23 bases between. The CDR3 contains 17 residues. CDR3 protein: CASRGQGGAATNYGYTF. CDR3 bases: TGTGCCAGCCGGGGACAAGGGGGGGCAGCCACTAACTATGGCTACACCTTC.

The genes are TRBV5-4 and TRBJ1-1; D might be TRBD1 (5 bases). V was clipped by 0 bases and J by 0 bases, with 6 bases between them. The CDR3 loop spans 14 amino acids. From germline, CDR1 is SGHNT and CDR2 YYREEE (reference sequence). In nucleotides, the CDR3 is TGTGCCAGCAGCTTGGCAGGGATGAACACTGAAGCTTTCTTT. This encodes CASSLAGMNTEAFF.

This clone was found once. The chain combines TRBV7-2 with TRBJ1-1; TRBD1 is a possible D gene (6 bases). The CDR3 sequence is 14 residues long. Germline lookup yields CDR1 SGHTA and CDR2 FQGNSA. Trimming pared 4 bases from V and 3 bases from J, leaving 12 bases between. CDR3 loop: CASSSVAGDTEAFF. The CDR3 bases are TGTGCCAGCAGCTCTGTCGCAGGGGACACTGAAGCTTTCTTT. The variable domain in full, completed from reference TRBV7-2 and TRBJ1-1, reads GAGVSQSPSNKVTEKGKDVELRCDPISGHTALYWYRQSLGQGLEFLIYFQGNSAPDKSGLPSDRFSAERTGGSVSTLTIQRTQQEDSAVYLCASSSVAGDTEAFFGQGTRLTVV.

The chain combines TRBV11-2 with TRBJ2-3, with 11 bases lining up with TRBD2. CDR1 SGHAT and CDR2 FQNNGV come from the germline V gene. The V segment lost 5 bases and the J segment 4 bases; nucleotides outside the gene matches: 8. This CDR3 is built from 16 residues. CDR3 DNA sequence: TGTGCCAGCAGCCCGAGACTAGCGGGGCCCGCAGATACGCAGTATTTT. This encodes CASSPRLAGPADTQYF.

This sequence joins TRBV4-1 and TRBJ1-1; 8 positions match TRBD1. The J segment lost 6 bases and the V segment lost 0 bases, leaving 9 bases of the junction unmatched. Germline-derived CDR1 and CDR2 are MGHRA and YSYEKL. The CDR3 sequence is 16 residues long. CDR3 sequence (DNA): TGCGCCAGCAGCCAAGATAGTGGACAGGGTCCCTCTGAAGCTTTCTTT. It yields the protein CASSQDSGQGPSEAFF.

V and J are TRBV21-1 and TRBJ1-1. TRBV21-1 is shown as a pseudogene. The CDR3 runs to 15 residues. The CDR3 sequence: CASNPEDTGYTEAFF. The CDR3 region has the DNA TGTGCCAGCAACCCGGAGGATACGGGGTACACTGAAGCTTTCTTT.

V is TRBV30 and J is TRBJ1-4; D is perhaps TRBD1 (5 bases). From germline, CDR1 is GTSNPN and CDR2 SVGIG (reference sequence). This CDR3 is built from 11 residues. V was shortened by 2 bases and J by 15 bases, with 13 bases between the two germline ends. The CDR3 protein is CAWSLGGFVFF. CDR3 nucleotides: TGTGCCTGGAGTCTCGGGGGATTTGTGTTTTTT.

The rearrangement joins TRBV28 to TRBJ2-2; a weak D match, TRBD1 (6 bases). With 2 bases removed from V and 0 bases from J, the gap between germline ends came to 7 bases. Germline values: CDR1 MDHEN, CDR2 SYDVKM. The CDR3 is 15 amino acids. Here the CDR3 reads CASSLGTTNTGELFF. DNA of the CDR3: TGTGCCAGCAGTTTAGGGACAACGAACACCGGGGAGCTGTTTTTT.

The chain couples TRBV7-9 to TRBJ1-2; 7 positions agree with TRBD1. Germline V lookup: CDR1 SEHNR, CDR2 FQNEAQ (reference sequence). The CDR3 is made up of 15 amino acids. The junction had 9 bases not matched to a gene; V was cut back by 4 bases and J by 4 bases. CDR3 in DNA: TGTGCCAGCAGCTCCGAGTACAGGGGTCTCTATGGCTACACCTTC. As protein: CASSSEYRGLYGYTF.

CDR3 DNA sequence: TGTGCCAGTGCGGACAGGGGGGGCACCGGGGAGCTGTTTTTT. This gives the protein CASADRGGTGELFF. V usage is TRBV19 and J usage is TRBJ2-2; 10 bases are a match to TRBD1. This CDR3 comprises 14 residues. Germline-derived CDR1 and CDR2 are LNHDA and SQIVND (reference sequence). Losses at the gene ends were 8 bases for V and 4 bases for J; bases not matched to a gene: 4.

Worth noting for this clone: The same CDR3 arises from other DNA sequences in this sample as well. The gene calls are TRBV5-1 and TRBJ2-1; 10 bases map to TRBD2. The V gene's germline CDR1 is SGHRS and CDR2 YFSETQ. The CDR3 spans 15 residues. The J segment lost 4 bases and the V segment lost 0 bases, leaving 1 base of the junction unmatched. CDR3 loop: CASSLASGGYNEQFF. The CDR3 nucleotides are TGCGCCAGCAGCTTGGCTAGCGGGGGATACAATGAGCAGTTCTTC. The variable domain in full, with the rest retrieved from reference TRBV5-1 and TRBJ2-1, is KAGVTQTPRYLIKTRGQQVTLSCSPISGHRSVSWYQQTPGQGLQFLFEYFSETQRNKGNFPGRFSGRQFSNSRSEMNVSTLELGDSALYLCASSLASGGYNEQFFGPGTRLTVL.

V gene TRBV9 combines with J gene TRBJ2-3, with D maybe TRBD2 (6 bases). CDR3 length: 15 residues. V was cut by 2 bases and J by 5 bases, with 15 bases left in between. Germline loops: CDR1 SGDLS, CDR2 YYNGEE. The CDR3 reads CASSVASAGGDTQYF. CDR3 nucleotides: TGTGCCAGCAGCGTCGCTAGCGCCGGAGGAGATACGCAGTATTTT.